This is a list of T cell receptor beta chains from one sample in a study of T-cell reconstitution after alpha-beta-depleted transplantation in children. TCRdb passed the PCR reads through MiXCR, listing each CDR3 protein once. The sample carries over 100,000 distinct CDR3 sequences, over 6% recorded once. Material: PBMCs, obtained before TCRalphabeta/CD19-depleted stem cell transplant. The receptors here all came from a boy aged 2 to 9 with acute lymphoblastic leukemia, due to receive a stem cell transplant. Each CDR3 is given without its conserved first and last residue. Each record gives: J gene, V gene, CDR3 protein.

TRBJ2-4	TRBV5-6	ASSSSDREGDWIQY
TRBJ2-7	TRBV6-5	ASSYTSGGTYEQY
TRBJ2-1	TRBV19	ASSIGEEYNEQF
TRBJ1-5	TRBV29-1	SVETGGNQPQH
TRBJ2-5	TRBV9	ASSARTGTETQY
TRBJ1-2	TRBV20-1	SARVQGDYGYT
TRBJ2-4	TRBV27	ASSPLTAPPEENIQY
TRBJ2-6	TRBV12-3/TRBV12-4	ASKLSSGANVLT
TRBJ1-4	TRBV4-1	ASSHRQGGDEKLF
TRBJ1-4	TRBV27	ASSFNREDEKLF
TRBJ1-1	TRBV9	ASSPRGQNTEAF
TRBJ2-5	TRBV5-1	ASSGGTGETQY
TRBJ1-6	TRBV12-3/TRBV12-4	ASRTGTRNSPLH
TRBJ2-3	TRBV5-1	ASSITGLAGALWADTQY
TRBJ2-7	TRBV5-6	ASSTRGGPQGEQY
TRBJ1-4	TRBV12-3/TRBV12-4	ASSLAGRGRLTANEKLF
TRBJ2-6	TRBV2	ASSEWWTPSSGANVLT
TRBJ2-1	TRBV3-1	ASSPNPRLQQF
TRBJ1-1	TRBV27	ASSSGLEAF
TRBJ1-5	TRBV9	ASSLTGGDGQPQH
TRBJ2-1	TRBV20-1	SASKLAGYNEQF
TRBJ1-1	TRBV3-1	ASSQEATGKGEAF
TRBJ1-1	TRBV12-3/TRBV12-4	ASSLAGRMNTEAF
TRBJ1-1	TRBV7-3	ASSLKGGTEAF
TRBJ1-2	TRBV5-4	ASSLGTGGGYGYT
TRBJ1-1	TRBV5-1	ASGTGGNTEAF
TRBJ2-3	TRBV20-1	SAIGGADTDTQY
TRBJ1-5	TRBV12-3/TRBV12-4	ASSLAKYQPQH
TRBJ1-3	TRBV7-6	ASSPPRESGNTIY
TRBJ2-1	TRBV5-4	ASSLMGQYNEQF
TRBJ2-1	TRBV4-2	ASSLNTGTGINEQF
TRBJ1-6	TRBV5-4	ASSLTGTGNSPLH
TRBJ2-3	TRBV3-1	ASRGGLERY
TRBJ1-2	TRBV3-1	ASSQVWTGSGGYT
TRBJ2-3	TRBV12-3/TRBV12-4	ASSLTGARTDTQY
TRBJ1-2	TRBV12-3/TRBV12-4	ASTPTGPNYGYT